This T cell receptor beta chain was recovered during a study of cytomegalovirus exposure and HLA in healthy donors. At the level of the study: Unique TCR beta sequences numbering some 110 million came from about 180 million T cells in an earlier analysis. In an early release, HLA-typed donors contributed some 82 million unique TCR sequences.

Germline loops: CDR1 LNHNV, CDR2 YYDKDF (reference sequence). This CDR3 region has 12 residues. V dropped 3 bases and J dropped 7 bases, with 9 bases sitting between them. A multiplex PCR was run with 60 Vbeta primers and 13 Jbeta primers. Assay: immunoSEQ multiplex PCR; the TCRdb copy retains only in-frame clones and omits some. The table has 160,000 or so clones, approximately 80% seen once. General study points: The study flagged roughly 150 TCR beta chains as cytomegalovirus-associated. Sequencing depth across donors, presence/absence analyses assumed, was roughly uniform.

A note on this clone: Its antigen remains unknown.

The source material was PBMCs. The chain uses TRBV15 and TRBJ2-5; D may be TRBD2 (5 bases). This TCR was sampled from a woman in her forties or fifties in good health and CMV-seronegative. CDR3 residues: CATSRGAGTQYF. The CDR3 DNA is TGTGCCACCAGCAGGGGAGCTGGGACCCAGTACTTC.